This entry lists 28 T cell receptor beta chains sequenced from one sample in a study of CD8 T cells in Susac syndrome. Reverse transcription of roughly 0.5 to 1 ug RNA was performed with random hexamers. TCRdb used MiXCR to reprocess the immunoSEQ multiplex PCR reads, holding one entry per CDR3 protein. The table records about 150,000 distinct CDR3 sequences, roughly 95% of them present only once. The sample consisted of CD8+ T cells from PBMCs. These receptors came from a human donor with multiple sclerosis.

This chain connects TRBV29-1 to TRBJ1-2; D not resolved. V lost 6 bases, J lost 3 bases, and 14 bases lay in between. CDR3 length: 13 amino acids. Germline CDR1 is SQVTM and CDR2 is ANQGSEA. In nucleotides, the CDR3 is TGCAGCGTCAGGCGCCCCTCTGACTATGGCTACACCTTC. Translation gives CSVRRPSDYGYTF.

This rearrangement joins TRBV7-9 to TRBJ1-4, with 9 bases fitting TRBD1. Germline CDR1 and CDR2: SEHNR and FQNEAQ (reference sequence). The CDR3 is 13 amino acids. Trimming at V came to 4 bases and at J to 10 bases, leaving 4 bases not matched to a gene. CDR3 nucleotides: TGTGCCAGCAGCTCCGGGACAGGGCGAAAACTGTTTTTT. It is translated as CASSSGTGRKLFF.

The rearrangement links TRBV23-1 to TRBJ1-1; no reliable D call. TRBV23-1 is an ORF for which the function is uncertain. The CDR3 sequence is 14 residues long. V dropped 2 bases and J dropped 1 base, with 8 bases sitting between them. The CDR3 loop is CASSQISRNTEAFF. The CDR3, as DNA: TGCGCCAGCAGTCAAATATCTAGGAACACTGAAGCTTTCTTT.

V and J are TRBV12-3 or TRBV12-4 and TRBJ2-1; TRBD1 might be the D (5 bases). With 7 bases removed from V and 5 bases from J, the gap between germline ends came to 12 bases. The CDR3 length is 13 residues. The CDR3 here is CASTYRQDNEQFF. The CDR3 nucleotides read TGTGCCAGCACGTACAGGCAGGACAATGAGCAGTTCTTC.

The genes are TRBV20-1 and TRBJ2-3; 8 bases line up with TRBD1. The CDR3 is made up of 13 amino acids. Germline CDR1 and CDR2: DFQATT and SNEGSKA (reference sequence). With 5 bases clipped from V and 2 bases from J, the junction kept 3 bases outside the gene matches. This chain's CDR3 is CSAYRGDTDTQYF. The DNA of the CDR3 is TGCAGTGCTTACAGGGGGGACACAGATACGCAGTATTTT.

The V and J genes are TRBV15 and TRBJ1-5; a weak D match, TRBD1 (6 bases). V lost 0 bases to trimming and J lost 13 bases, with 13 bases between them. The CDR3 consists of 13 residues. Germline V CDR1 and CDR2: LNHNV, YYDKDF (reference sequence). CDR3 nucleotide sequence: TGTGCCACCAGCAGAGAGAGAATGGGACAACAGCATTTT. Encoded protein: CATSRERMGQQHF.

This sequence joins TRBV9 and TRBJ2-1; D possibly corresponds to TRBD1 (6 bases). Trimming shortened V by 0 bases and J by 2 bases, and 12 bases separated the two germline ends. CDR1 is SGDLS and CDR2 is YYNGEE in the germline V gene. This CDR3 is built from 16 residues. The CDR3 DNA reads TGTGCCAGCAGCGTAGACGGGACACCAACCTACAATGAGCAGTTCTTC. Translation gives CASSVDGTPTYNEQFF.

The CDR3 region has the DNA TGTGCCAGCAGCTTAGGACTAGCGGGGATGACTTCCACAGATACGCAGTATTTT. Amino acids: CASSLGLAGMTSTDTQYF. V is TRBV7-9 and J is TRBJ2-3; 11 nucleotides align to TRBD2. V trimming: 1 base; J trimming: 2 bases; junction bases outside the gene matches: 8. CDR3 size: 18 residues. Per the germline V gene, CDR1 is SEHNR and CDR2 is FQNEAQ (reference sequence). Full variable domain (missing parts from reference TRBV7-9 and TRBJ2-3): DTGVSQNPRHKITKRGQNVTFRCDPISEHNRLYWYRQTLGQGPEFLTYFQNEAQLEKSRLLSDRFSAERPKGSFSTLEIQRTEQGDSAMYLCASSLGLAGMTSTDTQYFGPGTRLTVL.

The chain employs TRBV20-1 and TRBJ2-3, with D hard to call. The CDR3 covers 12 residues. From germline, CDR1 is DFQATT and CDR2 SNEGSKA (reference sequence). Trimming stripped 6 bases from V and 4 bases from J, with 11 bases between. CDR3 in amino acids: CSAPHRADTQYF. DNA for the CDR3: TGCAGTGCCCCCCATAGGGCAGATACGCAGTATTTT.

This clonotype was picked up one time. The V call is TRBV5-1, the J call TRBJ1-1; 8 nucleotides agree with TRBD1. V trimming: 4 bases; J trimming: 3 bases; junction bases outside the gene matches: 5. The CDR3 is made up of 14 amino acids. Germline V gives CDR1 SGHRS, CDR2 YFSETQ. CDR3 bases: TGCGCCAGCAGCCACACGACAGGGGACACTGAAGCTTTCTTT. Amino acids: CASSHTTGDTEAFF. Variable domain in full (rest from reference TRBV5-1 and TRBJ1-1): KAGVTQTPRYLIKTRGQQVTLSCSPISGHRSVSWYQQTPGQGLQFLFEYFSETQRNKGNFPGRFSGRQFSNSRSEMNVSTLELGDSALYLCASSHTTGDTEAFFGQGTRLTVV.

CDR3 amino acids: CASIRGDLQETQYF. Here the CDR3 DNA reads TGTGCCAGCATCAGGGGCGACCTCCAAGAGACCCAGTACTTC. The J gene is TRBJ2-5, the V gene TRBV28, with a tentative D call TRBD1 (6 bases). The CDR3 has 14 amino acids. Trimming took off 7 bases at V and 1 base at J, with 13 bases between the two ends. Germline lookup yields CDR1 MDHEN and CDR2 SYDVKM. Full variable domain (remainder filled in from reference TRBV28 and TRBJ2-5): DVKVTQSSRYLVKRTGEKVFLECVQDMDHENMFWYRQDPGLGLRLIYFSYDVKMKEKGDIPEGYSVSREKKERFSLILESASTNQTSMYLCASIRGDLQETQYFGPGTRLLVL.

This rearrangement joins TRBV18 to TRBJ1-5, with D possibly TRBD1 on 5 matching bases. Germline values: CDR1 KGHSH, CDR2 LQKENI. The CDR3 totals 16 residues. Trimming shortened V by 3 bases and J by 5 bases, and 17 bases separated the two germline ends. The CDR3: CASSPSGTTEHQPQHF. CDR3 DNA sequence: TGTGCCAGCTCACCGTCCGGGACTACCGAACATCAGCCCCAGCATTTT.

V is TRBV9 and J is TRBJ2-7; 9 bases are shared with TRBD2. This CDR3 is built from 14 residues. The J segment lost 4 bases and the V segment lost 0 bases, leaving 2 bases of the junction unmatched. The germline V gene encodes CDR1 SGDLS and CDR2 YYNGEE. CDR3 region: CASSVVAGDYEQYF. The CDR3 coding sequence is TGTGCCAGCAGCGTAGTAGCGGGGGATTACGAGCAGTACTTC.

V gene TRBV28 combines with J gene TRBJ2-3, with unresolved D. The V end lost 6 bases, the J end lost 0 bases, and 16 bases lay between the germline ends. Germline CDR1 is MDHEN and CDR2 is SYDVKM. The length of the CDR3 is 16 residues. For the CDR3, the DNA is TGTGCCAGCAGCTGGGGTGGAGACCCTAGCACAGATACGCAGTATTTT. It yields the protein CASSWGGDPSTDTQYF. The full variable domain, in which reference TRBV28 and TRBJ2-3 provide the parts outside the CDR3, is DVKVTQSSRYLVKRTGEKVFLECVQDMDHENMFWYRQDPGLGLRLIYFSYDVKMKEKGDIPEGYSVSREKKERFSLILESASTNQTSMYLCASSWGGDPSTDTQYFGPGTRLTVL.

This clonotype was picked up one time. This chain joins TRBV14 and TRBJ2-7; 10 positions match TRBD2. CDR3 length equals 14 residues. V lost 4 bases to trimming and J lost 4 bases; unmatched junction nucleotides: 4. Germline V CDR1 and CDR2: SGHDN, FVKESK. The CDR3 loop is CASSLPSGGYEQYF. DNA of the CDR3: TGTGCCAGCAGCCTCCCTAGCGGGGGATACGAGCAGTACTTC.

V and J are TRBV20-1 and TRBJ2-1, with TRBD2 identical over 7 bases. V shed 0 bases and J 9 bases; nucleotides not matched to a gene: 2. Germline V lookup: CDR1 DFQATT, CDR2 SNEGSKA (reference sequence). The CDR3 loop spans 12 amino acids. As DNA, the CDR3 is TGCAGTGCTAGAGAGCGGGAGAGTGAGCAGTTCTTC. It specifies CSARERESEQFF.

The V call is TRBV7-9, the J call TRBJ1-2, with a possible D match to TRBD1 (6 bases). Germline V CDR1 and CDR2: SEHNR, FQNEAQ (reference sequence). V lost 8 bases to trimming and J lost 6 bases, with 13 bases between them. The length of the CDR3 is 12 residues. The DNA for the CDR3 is TGTGCCAGCGGACTGACAGGAGATGGCTACACCTTC. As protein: CASGLTGDGYTF.

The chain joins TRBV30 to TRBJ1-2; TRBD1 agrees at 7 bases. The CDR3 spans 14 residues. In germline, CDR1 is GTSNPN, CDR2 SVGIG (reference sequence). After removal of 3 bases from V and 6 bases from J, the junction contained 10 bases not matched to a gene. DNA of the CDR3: TGTGCCTGGAGGGAACCAGGGGGTGACGATGGCTACACCTTC. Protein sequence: CAWREPGGDDGYTF.

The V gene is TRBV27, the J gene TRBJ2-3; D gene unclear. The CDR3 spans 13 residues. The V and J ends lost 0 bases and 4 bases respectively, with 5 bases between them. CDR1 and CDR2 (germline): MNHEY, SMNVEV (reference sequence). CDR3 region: CASSLSPADTQYF. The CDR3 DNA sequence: TGTGCCAGCAGTTTATCTCCGGCAGATACGCAGTATTTT.

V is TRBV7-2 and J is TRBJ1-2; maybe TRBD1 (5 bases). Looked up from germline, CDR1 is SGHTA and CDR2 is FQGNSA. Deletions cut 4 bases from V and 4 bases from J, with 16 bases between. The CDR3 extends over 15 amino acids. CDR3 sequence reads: CASSYLFPGSYGYTF. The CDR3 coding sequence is TGTGCCAGCAGCTACTTATTCCCAGGGAGCTATGGCTACACCTTC.

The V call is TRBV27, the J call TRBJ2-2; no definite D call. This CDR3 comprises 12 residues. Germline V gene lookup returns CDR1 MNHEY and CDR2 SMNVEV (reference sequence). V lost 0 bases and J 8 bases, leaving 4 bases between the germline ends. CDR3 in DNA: TGTGCCAGCAGTTTATCTGGGGGGGAGCTGTTTTTT. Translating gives CASSLSGGELFF.

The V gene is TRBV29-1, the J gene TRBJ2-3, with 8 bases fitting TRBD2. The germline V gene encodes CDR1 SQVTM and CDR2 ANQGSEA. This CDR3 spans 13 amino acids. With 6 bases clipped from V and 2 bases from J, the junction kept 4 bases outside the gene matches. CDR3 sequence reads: CSVRGGSTDTQYF. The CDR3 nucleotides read TGCAGCGTCCGGGGGGGGTCCACAGATACGCAGTATTTT.

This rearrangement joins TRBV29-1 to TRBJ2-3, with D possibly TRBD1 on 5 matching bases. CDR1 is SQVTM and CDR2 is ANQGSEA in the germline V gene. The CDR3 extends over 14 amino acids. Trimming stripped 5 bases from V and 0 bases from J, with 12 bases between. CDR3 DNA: TGCAGCGTTCATGTAGGGGCAAGCACAGATACGCAGTATTTT. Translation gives CSVHVGASTDTQYF.

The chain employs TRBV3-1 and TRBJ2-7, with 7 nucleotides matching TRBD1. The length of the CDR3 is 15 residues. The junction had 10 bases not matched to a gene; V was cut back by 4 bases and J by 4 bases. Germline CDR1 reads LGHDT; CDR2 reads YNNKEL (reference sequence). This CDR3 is CASSPFLTGSYEQYF. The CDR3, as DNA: TGTGCCAGCAGCCCCTTTCTGACAGGGTCATACGAGCAGTACTTC.

The CDR3 region is CASSLGGPRSYEQYF. In DNA form, the CDR3 reads TGTGCCAGCAGCTTGGGGGGCCCCCGTTCCTACGAGCAGTACTTC. V is TRBV5-4 and J is TRBJ2-7; tentative D call: TRBD1 (5 bases). The V gene's germline CDR1 is SGHNT and CDR2 YYREEE (reference sequence). There are 15 residues in the CDR3. V was clipped by 0 bases and J by 1 base, with 11 bases between them. The entire variable domain, with the rest obtained from reference TRBV5-4 and TRBJ2-7, is as follows: ETGVTQSPTHLIKTRGQQVTLRCSSQSGHNTVSWYQQALGQGPQFIFQYYREEENGRGNFPPRFSGLQFPNYSSELNVNALELDDSALYLCASSLGGPRSYEQYFGPGTRLTVT.

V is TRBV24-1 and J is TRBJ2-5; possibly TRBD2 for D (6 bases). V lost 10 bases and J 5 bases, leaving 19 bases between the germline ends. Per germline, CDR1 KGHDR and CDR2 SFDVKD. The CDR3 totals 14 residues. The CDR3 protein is CATSEGSGGETQYF. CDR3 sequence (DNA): TGTGCCACTTCGGAGGGCAGCGGCGGGGAGACCCAGTACTTC.

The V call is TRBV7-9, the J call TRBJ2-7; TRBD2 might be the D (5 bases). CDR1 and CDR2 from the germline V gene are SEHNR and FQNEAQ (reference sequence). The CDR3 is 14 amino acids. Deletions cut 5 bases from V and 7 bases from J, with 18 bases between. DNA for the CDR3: TGTGCCAGCAGCCCCCGGACTCCCTTGTGGGAGCAGTACTTC. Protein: CASSPRTPLWEQYF.

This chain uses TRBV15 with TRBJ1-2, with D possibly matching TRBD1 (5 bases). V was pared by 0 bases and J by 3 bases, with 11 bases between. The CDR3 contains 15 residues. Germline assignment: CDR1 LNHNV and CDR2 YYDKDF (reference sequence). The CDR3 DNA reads TGTGCCACCAGCAGAGATAAGGGAGGGGACTATGGCTACACCTTC. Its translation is CATSRDKGGDYGYTF.